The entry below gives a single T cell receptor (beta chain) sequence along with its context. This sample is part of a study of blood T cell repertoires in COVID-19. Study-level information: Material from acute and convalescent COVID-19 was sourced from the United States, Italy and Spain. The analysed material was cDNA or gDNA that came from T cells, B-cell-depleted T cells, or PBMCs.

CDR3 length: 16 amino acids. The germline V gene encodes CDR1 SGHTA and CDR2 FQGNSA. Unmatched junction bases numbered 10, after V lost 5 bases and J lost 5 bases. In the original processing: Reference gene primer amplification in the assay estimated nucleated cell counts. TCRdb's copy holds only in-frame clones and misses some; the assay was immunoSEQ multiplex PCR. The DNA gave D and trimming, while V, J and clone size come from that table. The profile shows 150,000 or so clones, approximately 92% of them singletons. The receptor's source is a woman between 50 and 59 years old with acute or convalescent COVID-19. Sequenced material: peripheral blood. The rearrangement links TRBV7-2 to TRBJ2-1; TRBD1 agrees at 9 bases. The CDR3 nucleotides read TGTGCCAGCAGCCAAACCGGACAGGGGCAAAACAATGAGCAGTTCTTC. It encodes CASSQTGQGQNNEQFF.